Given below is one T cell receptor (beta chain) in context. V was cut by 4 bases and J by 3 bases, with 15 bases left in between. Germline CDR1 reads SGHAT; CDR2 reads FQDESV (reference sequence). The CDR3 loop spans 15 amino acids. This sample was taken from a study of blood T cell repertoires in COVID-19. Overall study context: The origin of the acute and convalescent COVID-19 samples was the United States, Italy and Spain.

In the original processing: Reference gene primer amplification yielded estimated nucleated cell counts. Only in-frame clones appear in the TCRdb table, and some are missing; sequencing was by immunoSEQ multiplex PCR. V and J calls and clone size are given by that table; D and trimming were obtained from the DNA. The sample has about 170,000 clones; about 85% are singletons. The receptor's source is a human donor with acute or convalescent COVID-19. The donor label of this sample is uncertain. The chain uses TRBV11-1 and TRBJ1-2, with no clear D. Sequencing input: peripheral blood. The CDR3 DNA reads TGTGCCAGCAGCTCCAGTGGGGAGGGTGACTATGGCTACACCTTC. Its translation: CASSSSGEGDYGYTF.